A single sample gave rise to the 9 T cell receptor beta chains below, sequenced in a study of T-cell memory formation after mild COVID-19. One entry per CDR3 protein results from TCRdb running MiXCR on the 5' RACE reads. The repertoire includes around 300,000 distinct CDR3 sequences, about a sixth of them detected once, and roughly 23% sits in the top ten. Sequences were obtained from PBMCs or a T cell subset sorted from them (not recorded which). The receptors originated from a man younger than 30 who had mild COVID-19 (a few samples of this study predate the infection). Cell type and time point are not known.

V gene TRBV21-1 combines with J gene TRBJ1-1; the D call of TRBD1 is as the table states it, not checked on the DNA. TRBV21-1 is a known pseudogene. The CDR3 loop spans 17 amino acids. The CDR3 DNA reads as TGTGCCAGCAGCAAAAAGCCGACAGGGGCCGAGAACACTGAAGCTTTCTTT. Encoded protein: CASSKKPTGAENTEAFF.

The CDR3 is CASAADRGLGKTQYF. The CDR3 DNA follows: TGTGCCAGCGCAGCGGACAGGGGGCTTGGGAAGACCCAGTACTTC. V usage is TRBV7-3 and J usage is TRBJ2-5; 11 bases are a match to TRBD1. The germline CDR1 and CDR2 sequences are SGHTA and FQGTGA. The CDR3 contains 15 residues. The V segment lost 8 bases and the J segment 6 bases; nucleotides outside the gene matches: 11.

The chain is built from TRBV12-3 or TRBV12-4 and TRBJ1-5, with 10 positions matching TRBD1. The CDR3 spans 14 residues. Trimming cost V 5 bases and J 7 bases; bases outside gene matches: 5. DNA for the CDR3: TGTGCCAGCAGTGAGACAGGGGGCCGGCAGCCCCAGCATTTT. Encoded protein: CASSETGGRQPQHF.

The V call is TRBV12-3 or TRBV12-4, the J call TRBJ1-1; 8 bases are a match to TRBD1. The CDR3 is 11 residues long. J lost 11 bases, V lost 6 bases, and 5 bases had no gene match. The CDR3 sequence: CASSDRGSAFF. The CDR3 DNA follows: TGTGCCAGCAGCGACAGGGGATCGGCTTTCTTT.

This clonotype came up a few times. The chain recombines TRBV12-3 or TRBV12-4 with TRBJ2-5; 9 bases match TRBD1. V was pared by 3 bases and J by 2 bases, with 4 bases of the junction left unmatched. The CDR3 spans 15 residues. The CDR3 nucleotides are TGTGCCAGCAGTTTCCGGGACAGGGAACAAGAGACCCAGTACTTC. The encoded protein is CASSFRDREQETQYF.

This clonotype was found a few times. Written as DNA, the CDR3 is TGCGCCAGCAGCCTGGCGATGGCTACGGATGGAAACACCATATATTTT. Translating it yields CASSLAMATDGNTIYF. V is TRBV5-1 and J is TRBJ1-3; D is unresolved. The V end was cut by 4 bases, the J end by 3 bases, with 17 bases between. The germline gives CDR1 SGHRS, CDR2 YFSETQ. CDR3 length: 16 amino acids.

The table lists this clonotype with a few counts. The genes are TRBV7-9 and TRBJ2-5; tentatively, D is TRBD1 or TRBD2 (6 bases each). The CDR3 contains 15 residues. The ends were cut back, 5 bases at V and 2 bases at J, with 15 bases in the middle. Germline-derived CDR1 and CDR2 are SEHNR and FQNEAQ (reference sequence). CDR3 in DNA: TGTGCCAGCAGCCGGGACCAGGGGAGGCAAGAGACCCAGTACTTC. This sequence encodes CASSRDQGRQETQYF.

The V and J genes are TRBV28 and TRBJ2-1; no reliable D call. V dropped 5 bases and J dropped 8 bases, with 19 bases sitting between them. CDR1 and CDR2 (germline): MDHEN, SYDVKM. The CDR3 runs to 15 residues. This chain's CDR3 is CASSPASSGIYEQFF. The CDR3 coding sequence is TGTGCCAGCAGTCCCGCTTCATCCGGCATCTATGAGCAGTTCTTC.

This clonotype appeared a few times. The chain is built from TRBV7-2 and TRBJ2-5; 11 bases match TRBD1. V shed 4 bases and J 3 bases; nucleotides not matched to a gene: 7. The CDR3 totals 16 residues. Germline lookup yields CDR1 SGHTA and CDR2 FQGNSA. For the CDR3, the DNA is TGTGCCAGCAGCTGCCTGGACAGGGGGCCAGAAGAGACCCAGTACTTC. It is translated as CASSCLDRGPEETQYF.